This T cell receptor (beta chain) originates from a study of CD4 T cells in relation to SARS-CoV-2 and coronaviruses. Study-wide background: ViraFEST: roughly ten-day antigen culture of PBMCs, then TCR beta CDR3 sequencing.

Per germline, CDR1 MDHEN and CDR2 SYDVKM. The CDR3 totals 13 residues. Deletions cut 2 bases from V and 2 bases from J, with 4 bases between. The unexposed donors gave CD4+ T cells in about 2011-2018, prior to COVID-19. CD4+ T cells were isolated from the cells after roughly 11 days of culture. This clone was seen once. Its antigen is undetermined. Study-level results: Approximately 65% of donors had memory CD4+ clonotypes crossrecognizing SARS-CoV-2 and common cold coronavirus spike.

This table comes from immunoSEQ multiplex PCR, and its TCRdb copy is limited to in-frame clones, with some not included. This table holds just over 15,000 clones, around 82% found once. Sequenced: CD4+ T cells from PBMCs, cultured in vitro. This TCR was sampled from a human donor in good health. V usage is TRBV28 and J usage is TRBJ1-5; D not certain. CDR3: CASSLQGNQPQHF. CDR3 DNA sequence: TGTGCCAGCAGTTTACAGGGCAATCAGCCCCAGCATTTT.